These T cell receptor beta chains were read from a single sample in a study of early T cells in non-severe SARS-CoV-2 infection. MiXCR, run by TCRdb on the 5' RACE reads, gives a single entry per CDR3 protein. The data contain about 45,000 distinct CDR3 sequences, more than 9% of them singletons. Sequencing was done on a sample of whole blood. All receptors come from an adult who was a healthcare worker with PCR-confirmed SARS-CoV-2 infection or an uninfected control (not recorded which). Each CDR3 is given with its conserved first and last residue. A D gene is named only where the DNA matches it firmly. Size is stated for part of the rows, as once, few or many counts, or as a class when the clone is expanded.

D gene: TRBD1; J gene: TRBJ1-2; V gene: TRBV19; clone size: NA; CDR3 DNA: TGTGCCAGTACGCTTATCGGGACAGCCTATGGCTACACCTTC; CDR3 protein: CASTLIGTAYGYTF
D gene: TRBD1; J gene: TRBJ2-5; V gene: TRBV29-1; clone size: many; CDR3 DNA: TGCAGCGTCGTACGACTTGGGACAGAAGAGACCCAGTACTTC; CDR3 protein: CSVVRLGTEETQYF
D gene: NA; J gene: TRBJ2-7; V gene: TRBV7-2; clone size: NA; CDR3 DNA: TGTGCCAGCAGCTTATCCCCGGGCAGCTACGAGCAGTACTTC; CDR3 protein: CASSLSPGSYEQYF
D gene: TRBD2; J gene: TRBJ2-3; V gene: TRBV20-1; clone size: NA; CDR3 DNA: TGCAGTGCTAGGCCCCCTGGGACTAGGGACACAGATACGCAGTATTTT; CDR3 protein: CSARPPGTRDTDTQYF
D gene: TRBD2; J gene: TRBJ2-3; V gene: TRBV25-1; clone size: few; CDR3 DNA: TGTGCCAGCAGCCGCGGGACTAGCGGAGCTAGCACAGATACGCAGTATTTT; CDR3 protein: CASSRGTSGASTDTQYF
D gene: NA; J gene: TRBJ1-1; V gene: TRBV28; clone size: NA; CDR3 DNA: TGTGCCAGCCAGGGGTTAACTGAAGCTTTCTTT; CDR3 protein: CASQGLTEAFF
D gene: NA; J gene: TRBJ2-3; V gene: TRBV20-1; clone size: few; CDR3 DNA: TGCAGTGCTAGAGATGCCCTGGCTGGGGATACGCAGTATTTT; CDR3 protein: CSARDALAGDTQYF
D gene: NA; J gene: TRBJ1-1; V gene: TRBV12-3/TRBV12-4; clone size: many; CDR3 DNA: TGTGCCAGCAGTTTCGGGGGCCCTGAAGCTTTCTTT; CDR3 protein: CASSFGGPEAFF
D gene: NA; J gene: TRBJ2-7; V gene: TRBV20-1; clone size: many; CDR3 DNA: TGCAGTGCTAGAGATCCGGGCAGGGCGTCCTACGAGCAGTACTTC; CDR3 protein: CSARDPGRASYEQYF
D gene: NA; J gene: TRBJ2-1; V gene: TRBV4-2; clone size: many; CDR3 DNA: TGTGCCAGCAGCCAAGATCCCGGACAAGACAATGAGCAGTTCTTC; CDR3 protein: CASSQDPGQDNEQFF
D gene: NA; J gene: TRBJ1-2; V gene: TRBV19; clone size: NA; CDR3 DNA: TGTGCCAGTAGGGGGTCAGCAAACTATGGCTACACCTTC; CDR3 protein: CASRGSANYGYTF
D gene: NA; J gene: TRBJ2-5; V gene: TRBV27; clone size: few; CDR3 DNA: TGTGCCAGCGGGGGCTTGGGGGAGACCCAGTACTTC; CDR3 protein: CASGGLGETQYF
D gene: NA; J gene: TRBJ2-3; V gene: TRBV5-7; clone size: NA; CDR3 DNA: TGTGCCAGCAGCTTGGCCGGGGACGGTACGCAGTATTTT; CDR3 protein: CASSLAGDGTQYF
D gene: NA; J gene: TRBJ2-7; V gene: TRBV12-3/TRBV12-4; clone size: NA; CDR3 DNA: TGTGCCAGCAGCTTCGACCGACAGCGTCGATACTACGAGCAGTACTTC; CDR3 protein: CASSFDRQRRYYEQYF
D gene: TRBD1; J gene: TRBJ1-5; V gene: TRBV28; clone size: many; CDR3 DNA: TGTGCCAGCAGTACCCGACAGGGTTTGGGCAATCAGCCCCAGCATTTT; CDR3 protein: CASSTRQGLGNQPQHF
D gene: NA; J gene: TRBJ1-1; V gene: TRBV27; clone size: many; CDR3 DNA: TGTGCCAGCAGTTTATCTACCGGTTCTGAAGCTTTCTTT; CDR3 protein: CASSLSTGSEAFF
D gene: NA; J gene: TRBJ2-7; V gene: TRBV28; clone size: NA; CDR3 DNA: TGTGCCAGCAGCGAGCCCGGGACCCTCTCTACGAAGCAGTACTTC; CDR3 protein: CASSEPGTLSTKQYF
D gene: NA; J gene: TRBJ1-1; V gene: TRBV30; clone size: many; CDR3 DNA: TGTGCCTGGAAGTCGGGACTCGGGAACACTGAAGCTTTCTTT; CDR3 protein: CAWKSGLGNTEAFF
D gene: NA; J gene: TRBJ1-1; V gene: TRBV10-3; clone size: many; CDR3 DNA: TGTGCCATCAGTGAGTCGGAAGAACCGAACACTGAAGCTTTCTTT; CDR3 protein: CAISESEEPNTEAFF
D gene: TRBD1; J gene: TRBJ1-1; V gene: TRBV29-1; clone size: NA; CDR3 DNA: TGCAGCGCCTTCGACCGGGACAGGGCGAACACTGAAGCTTCCTTT; CDR3 protein: CSAFDRDRANTEASF
D gene: TRBD2; J gene: TRBJ2-3; V gene: TRBV13; clone size: NA; CDR3 DNA: TGTGCCAGCAGCTTTGGCCCCGGGACTAGCAACACAGATACGCAGTATTTT; CDR3 protein: CASSFGPGTSNTDTQYF
D gene: NA; J gene: TRBJ1-2; V gene: TRBV11-2; clone size: many; CDR3 DNA: TGTGCCAGCAGCTTAGATCAGGGACCCTATGGCTACACCTTC; CDR3 protein: CASSLDQGPYGYTF
D gene: NA; J gene: TRBJ2-7; V gene: TRBV19; clone size: many; CDR3 DNA: TGTGCCAGTAGTATTCCCGGAACCTACGAGCAGTACTTC; CDR3 protein: CASSIPGTYEQYF
D gene: NA; J gene: TRBJ2-7; V gene: TRBV3-1; clone size: many; CDR3 DNA: TGTGCCAGCAGCCAAGTCGACGGCTACGAGCAGTACTTC; CDR3 protein: CASSQVDGYEQYF
D gene: NA; J gene: TRBJ2-3; V gene: TRBV9; clone size: many; CDR3 DNA: TGTGCCAGCAGCGTAGAGGCAGGGACCGTAACAGATACGCAGTATTTT; CDR3 protein: CASSVEAGTVTDTQYF
D gene: NA; J gene: TRBJ2-5; V gene: TRBV10-2; clone size: many; CDR3 DNA: TGCGCCAGCAGTGAGTCGGAGACCCAGTACTTC; CDR3 protein: CASSESETQYF
D gene: TRBD2; J gene: TRBJ2-3; V gene: TRBV29-1; clone size: many; CDR3 DNA: TGCAGCGTCGCAAGGCGCCTAGCGGGAGGGGGGACAGATACGCAGTATTTT; CDR3 protein: CSVARRLAGGGTDTQYF
D gene: NA; J gene: TRBJ1-1; V gene: TRBV28; clone size: once; CDR3 DNA: TGTGCCAGCAGTTTGACTGGCCTGGGGCAGGAGAACACTGAAGCTTTCTTT; CDR3 protein: CASSLTGLGQENTEAFF
D gene: TRBD2; J gene: TRBJ2-2; V gene: TRBV28; clone size: NA; CDR3 DNA: TGTGCCAGCACCCCCGCCGGGGCTAGCGGGAGTGTTACCGGGGAGCTGTTTTTT; CDR3 protein: CASTPAGASGSVTGELFF
D gene: TRBD2; J gene: TRBJ2-3; V gene: TRBV20-1; clone size: many; CDR3 DNA: TGCAGTGCTAGAGATGGGGGACTAGCTTTCGGCACAGATACGCAGTATTTT; CDR3 protein: CSARDGGLAFGTDTQYF
D gene: TRBD1; J gene: TRBJ2-7; V gene: TRBV20-1; clone size: few; CDR3 DNA: TGCAGTGCTAGCGGCCAGGGGGCCTACGAGCAGTACTTC; CDR3 protein: CSASGQGAYEQYF
D gene: NA; J gene: TRBJ1-1; V gene: TRBV11-2; clone size: few; CDR3 DNA: TGTGCCAGCAGCTCAGGTCTAGGTATGCTTGAAGCTTTCTTT; CDR3 protein: CASSSGLGMLEAFF
D gene: TRBD2; J gene: TRBJ2-1; V gene: TRBV14; clone size: few; CDR3 DNA: TGTGCCAGCAGCCAAGATACGTACGGGACTAGCGGGTACAATGAGCAGTTCTTC; CDR3 protein: CASSQDTYGTSGYNEQFF
D gene: NA; J gene: TRBJ1-5; V gene: TRBV6-5; clone size: NA; CDR3 DNA: TGTGCCAGCAGTGACCGGGCCCTGTATCAGCCCCAGCATTTT; CDR3 protein: CASSDRALYQPQHF
D gene: NA; J gene: TRBJ2-7; V gene: TRBV6-6; clone size: few; CDR3 DNA: TGTGCCAGCAGCTACAGGGAGTACTACGAGCAGTACTTC; CDR3 protein: CASSYREYYEQYF
D gene: TRBD1; J gene: TRBJ2-1; V gene: TRBV10-2; clone size: many; CDR3 DNA: TGCGCCAGCAGCGAACAGGGGGTTCGTAGCTCCTACAATGAGCAGTTCTTC; CDR3 protein: CASSEQGVRSSYNEQFF
D gene: TRBD2; J gene: TRBJ2-5; V gene: TRBV29-1; clone size: NA; CDR3 DNA: TGCAGCGTCGACAGATCAAGACTAGCGGGATTGCGAGAGACCCAGTACTTC; CDR3 protein: CSVDRSRLAGLRETQYF
D gene: NA; J gene: TRBJ2-3; V gene: TRBV12-3/TRBV12-4; clone size: many; CDR3 DNA: TGTGCCAGCAGGCGGCAGACTAGCACAGATACGCAGTATTTT; CDR3 protein: CASRRQTSTDTQYF
D gene: NA; J gene: TRBJ2-3; V gene: TRBV7-9; clone size: NA; CDR3 DNA: TGTGCCAGCAGCTTAGGGGCCCCAGGAACAGATACGCAGTATTTT; CDR3 protein: CASSLGAPGTDTQYF
D gene: NA; J gene: TRBJ2-3; V gene: TRBV29-1; clone size: few; CDR3 DNA: TGCAGCGTTGATCCGGCTAGCACAGATACGCAGTATTTT; CDR3 protein: CSVDPASTDTQYF
D gene: NA; J gene: TRBJ1-2; V gene: TRBV12-3/TRBV12-4; clone size: many; CDR3 DNA: TGTGCCAGCAGCCCTAAGATGATTGGCTACACCTTC; CDR3 protein: CASSPKMIGYTF
D gene: TRBD2; J gene: TRBJ2-1; V gene: TRBV20-1; clone size: NA; CDR3 DNA: TGCAGTGCTAGTCCCCCTTCGCTTAGCGGGAGGGTAGCGAATGAGCAGTTCTTC; CDR3 protein: CSASPPSLSGRVANEQFF
D gene: NA; J gene: TRBJ2-7; V gene: TRBV28; clone size: few; CDR3 DNA: TGTGCCACCCGGCTCCGTTACGAGCAGTACTTC; CDR3 protein: CATRLRYEQYF
D gene: NA; J gene: TRBJ1-2; V gene: TRBV6-5; clone size: NA; CDR3 DNA: TGTGCCAGCAGAAAATCCGGGAGCTACGGATTCTATGGCTACACCTTC; CDR3 protein: CASRKSGSYGFYGYTF
D gene: NA; J gene: TRBJ1-5; V gene: TRBV28; clone size: NA; CDR3 DNA: TGTGCCAGCACTATTCTCGGGTCAAATAGCAATCAGCCCCAGCATTTT; CDR3 protein: CASTILGSNSNQPQHF
D gene: NA; J gene: TRBJ2-2; V gene: TRBV19; clone size: NA; CDR3 DNA: TGTGCCAGTAGTATACGGACCGGGGAGCTGTTTTTT; CDR3 protein: CASSIRTGELFF
D gene: TRBD2; J gene: TRBJ2-3; V gene: TRBV20-1; clone size: many; CDR3 DNA: TGCAGTGCTACAACTTCACTAGCGGATAGCACAGATACGCAGTATTTT; CDR3 protein: CSATTSLADSTDTQYF
D gene: NA; J gene: TRBJ2-1; V gene: TRBV19; clone size: many; CDR3 DNA: TGTGCCAGTAGTATCAGGGCCTCCTACAATGAGCAGTTCTTC; CDR3 protein: CASSIRASYNEQFF
D gene: NA; J gene: TRBJ2-5; V gene: TRBV7-2; clone size: NA; CDR3 DNA: TGTGCCAGTTCTCGTGGGACGCAAGAGACCCAGTACTTC; CDR3 protein: CASSRGTQETQYF
D gene: NA; J gene: TRBJ2-3; V gene: TRBV29-1; clone size: few; CDR3 DNA: TGCAGCGTCCGGGACTTGGATACGCAGTATTTT; CDR3 protein: CSVRDLDTQYF
D gene: NA; J gene: TRBJ2-5; V gene: TRBV7-3; clone size: NA; CDR3 DNA: TGTGCCAGCAGCTTAGGGGGTTACGAGACCCAGTACTTC; CDR3 protein: CASSLGGYETQYF